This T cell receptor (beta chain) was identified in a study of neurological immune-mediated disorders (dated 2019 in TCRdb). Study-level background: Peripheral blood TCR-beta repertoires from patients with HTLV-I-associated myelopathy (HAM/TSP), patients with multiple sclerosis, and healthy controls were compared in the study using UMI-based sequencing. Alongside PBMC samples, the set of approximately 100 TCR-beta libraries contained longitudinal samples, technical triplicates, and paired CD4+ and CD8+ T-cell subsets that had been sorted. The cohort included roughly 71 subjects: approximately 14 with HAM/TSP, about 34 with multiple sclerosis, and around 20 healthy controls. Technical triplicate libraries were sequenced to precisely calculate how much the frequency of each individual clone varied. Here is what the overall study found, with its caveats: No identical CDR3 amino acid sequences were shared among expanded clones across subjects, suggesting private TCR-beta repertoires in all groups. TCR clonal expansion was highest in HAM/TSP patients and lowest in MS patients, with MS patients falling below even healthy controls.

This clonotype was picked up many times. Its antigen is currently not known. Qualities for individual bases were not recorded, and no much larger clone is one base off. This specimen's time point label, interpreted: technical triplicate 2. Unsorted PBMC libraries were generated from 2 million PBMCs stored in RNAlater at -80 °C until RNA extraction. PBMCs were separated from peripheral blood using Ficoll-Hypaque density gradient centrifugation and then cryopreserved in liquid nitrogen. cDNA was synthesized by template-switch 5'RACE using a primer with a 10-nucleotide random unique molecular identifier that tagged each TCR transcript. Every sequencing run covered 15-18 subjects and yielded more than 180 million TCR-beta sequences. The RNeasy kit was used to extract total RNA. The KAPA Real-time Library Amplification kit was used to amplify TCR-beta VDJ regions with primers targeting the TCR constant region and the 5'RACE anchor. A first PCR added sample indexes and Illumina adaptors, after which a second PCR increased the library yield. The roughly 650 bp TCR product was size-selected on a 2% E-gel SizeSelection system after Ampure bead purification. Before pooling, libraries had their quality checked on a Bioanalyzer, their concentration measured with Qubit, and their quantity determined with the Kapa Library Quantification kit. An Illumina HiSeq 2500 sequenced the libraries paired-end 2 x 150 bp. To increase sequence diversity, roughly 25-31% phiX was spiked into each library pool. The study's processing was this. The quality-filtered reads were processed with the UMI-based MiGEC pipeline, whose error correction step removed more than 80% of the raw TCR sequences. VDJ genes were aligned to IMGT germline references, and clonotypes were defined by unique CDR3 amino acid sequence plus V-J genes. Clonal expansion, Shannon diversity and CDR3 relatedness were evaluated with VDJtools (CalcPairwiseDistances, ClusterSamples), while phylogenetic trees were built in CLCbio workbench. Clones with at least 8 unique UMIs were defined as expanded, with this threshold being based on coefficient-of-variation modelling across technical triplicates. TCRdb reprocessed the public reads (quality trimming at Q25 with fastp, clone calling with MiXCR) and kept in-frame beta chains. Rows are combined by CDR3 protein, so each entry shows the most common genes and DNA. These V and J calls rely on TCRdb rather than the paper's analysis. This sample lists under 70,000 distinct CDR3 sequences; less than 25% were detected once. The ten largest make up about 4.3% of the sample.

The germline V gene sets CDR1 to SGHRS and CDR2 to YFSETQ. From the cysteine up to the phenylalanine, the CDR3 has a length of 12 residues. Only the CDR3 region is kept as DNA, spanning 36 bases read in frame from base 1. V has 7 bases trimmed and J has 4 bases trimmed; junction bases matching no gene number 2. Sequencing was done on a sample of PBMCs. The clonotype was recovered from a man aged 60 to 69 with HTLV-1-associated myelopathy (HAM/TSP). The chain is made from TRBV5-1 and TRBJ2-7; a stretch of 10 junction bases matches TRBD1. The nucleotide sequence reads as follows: TGCGCCAGCGGGGACAGGGGTTACGAGCAGTACTTC. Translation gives CASGDRGYEQYF.